Presented here are 21 T cell receptor beta chains from one specimen sequenced in a study of vaccination effects on CD4 cells after COVID-19. These receptors lack a known antigen. Culturing for about ten days preceded CD4+ T cell isolation. The cohort was immunized with two doses of either the BNT162b2 or mRNA-1273 vaccine. Some clones are missing from TCRdb's copy, which holds only in-frame ones; the method was immunoSEQ multiplex PCR. The sample holds tens of thousands of clones, approximately 79% seen once. The material was CD4+ T cells from PBMCs cultured without peptide, obtained after COVID-19 vaccination. Receptors originate from a human donor who received a COVID-19 vaccine.

V usage is TRBV19 and J usage is TRBJ1-1; no firm D call. The germline gives CDR1 LNHDA, CDR2 SQIVND (reference sequence). The germline V and J ends were trimmed by 3 bases and 1 base, with 9 bases remaining between them. The CDR3 has 14 residues. In nucleotides, the CDR3 is TGTGCCAGTAGTATGAACGGAGGGAACACTGAAGCTTTCTTT. It codes for CASSMNGGNTEAFF.

The chain uses TRBV27 and TRBJ1-6; maybe TRBD1 (5 bases). V was shortened by 6 bases and J by 7 bases, with 13 bases between the two germline ends. This CDR3 has 14 amino acids. Per the germline V gene, CDR1 is MNHEY and CDR2 is SMNVEV (reference sequence). CDR3 sequence reads: CASRRQHNNSPLHF. DNA for the CDR3: TGTGCCAGCAGAAGACAGCATAACAATTCACCCCTCCACTTT.

This sequence joins TRBV4-1 and TRBJ2-5; tentatively, D is TRBD1 (5 bases). This CDR3 is 15 amino acids long. V lost 2 bases and J lost 5, with 15 bases in between. CDR1 MGHRA and CDR2 YSYEKL come from the germline V gene. The CDR3 nucleotides read TGCGCCAGCAGCCAATCGCCGACAGTCGGGGAGACCCAGTACTTC. Its protein is CASSQSPTVGETQYF.

V and J are TRBV3-1 (or the pseudogene TRBV3-2) and TRBJ2-2; tentative D call: TRBD1 (6 bases). Looked up from germline, CDR1 is LGHDT and CDR2 is YNNKEL (reference sequence). Trimming removed 4 bases at V and 8 bases at J, with 17 bases between. The CDR3 runs 15 residues. The chain's CDR3 is CASSRSRGSYGELFF. DNA for the CDR3: TGTGCCAGCAGCCGATCCAGGGGATCCTATGGGGAGCTGTTTTTT.

The rearrangement links TRBV10-3 to TRBJ1-1, with no clear D. CDR1 and CDR2 (germline): ENHRY, SYGVKD. The CDR3 consists of 13 residues. Trimming removed 8 bases at V and 0 bases at J, with 10 bases between. The DNA for the CDR3 is TGTGCCATCCAACGCAGCATGAACACTGAAGCTTTCTTT. The encoded protein is CAIQRSMNTEAFF.

This clone was recorded only once. The CDR3 region has the DNA TGTGCCAGCAGTACCTCCTACGAGCAGTACGTC. Encoded protein: CASSTSYEQYV. The chain couples TRBV6-2 or TRBV6-3 to TRBJ2-7; D call uncertain. This CDR3 has 11 residues. CDR1 and CDR2 from the germline V gene are MNHEY and SVGEGT. V lost 5 bases, J lost 0 bases, and 2 bases lay in between.

V gene TRBV6-5 combines with J gene TRBJ2-1; D possibly corresponds to TRBD2 (6 bases). The germline V gene has CDR1 MNHEY and CDR2 SVGAGI. V shed 6 bases and J shed 2 bases, with 11 bases lying between them. This CDR3 has 14 amino acids. In nucleotides, the CDR3 is TGTGCCAGCAGGCGGGACCCCACCTACAATGAGCAGTTCTTC. This encodes CASRRDPTYNEQFF.

This clone was observed many times. V usage is TRBV30 and J usage is TRBJ1-1; no definite D call. The V gene's germline CDR1 is GTSNPN and CDR2 SVGIG (reference sequence). V shed 2 bases and J shed 1 base, with 8 bases lying between them. The CDR3 contains 13 residues. CDR3 residues: CAWSYRGNTEAFF. The CDR3 coding sequence is TGTGCCTGGAGTTATAGAGGGAACACTGAAGCTTTCTTT.

CDR3 in amino acids: CASSLQGRGYTF. The CDR3 DNA reads TGTGCCAGCAGCTTACAGGGTCGCGGCTACACCTTC. The J gene is TRBJ1-2, the V gene TRBV11-3; tentative D call: TRBD1 (5 bases). V lost 2 bases and J lost 8, with 9 bases in between. The CDR3 totals 12 residues. CDR1 is SGHNT, CDR2 YENEEA, per germline.

The J gene is TRBJ2-3, the V gene TRBV6-1; either TRBD1 or TRBD2 may supply D (5 bases each). Per the germline V gene, CDR1 is MNHNS and CDR2 is SASEGT. The V gene lost 3 bases and the J gene lost 0 bases, with 13 bases spanning the gap. The CDR3 has 16 amino acids. CDR3 region: CASSDLPGRSTDTQYF. The DNA of the CDR3 is TGTGCCAGCAGTGATCTGCCGGGGCGTAGCACAGATACGCAGTATTTT.

The CDR3 spells CASSFGRPSGYGYTF. Written as DNA, the CDR3 is TGCGCCAGCAGCTTTGGGAGGCCCTCGGGATATGGCTACACCTTC. The J gene is TRBJ1-2, the V gene TRBV5-1, with unresolved D. The CDR3 has 15 amino acids. The V and J ends lost 2 bases and 5 bases respectively, with 16 bases between them. Germline V gene data show CDR1 as SGHRS and CDR2 as YFSETQ. The variable domain in full, with the rest retrieved from reference TRBV5-1 and TRBJ1-2, is KAGVTQTPRYLIKTRGQQVTLSCSPISGHRSVSWYQQTPGQGLQFLFEYFSETQRNKGNFPGRFSGRQFSNSRSEMNVSTLELGDSALYLCASSFGRPSGYGYTFGSGTRLTVV.

The chain uses TRBV19 and TRBJ1-5, with 9 bases lining up with TRBD1. The CDR3 spans 14 residues. After removal of 7 bases from V and 3 bases from J, the junction contained 4 bases not matched to a gene. Germline V gives CDR1 LNHDA, CDR2 SQIVND (reference sequence). The CDR3 nucleotides are TGTGCCAGTAAGACAGGGGGTTACAATCAGCCCCAGCATTTT. Translation: CASKTGGYNQPQHF. Variable domain in full (rest from reference TRBV19 and TRBJ1-5): DGGITQSPKYLFRKEGQNVTLSCEQNLNHDAMYWYRQDPGQGLRLIYYSQIVNDFQKGDIAEGYSVSREKKESFPLTVTSAQKNPTAFYLCASKTGGYNQPQHFGDGTRLSIL.

The gene calls are TRBV18 and TRBJ2-5; no clear D. V gave up 3 bases and J gave up 5 bases, with 4 bases separating them. The germline gives CDR1 KGHSH, CDR2 LQKENI. This CDR3 spans 11 amino acids. The CDR3 coding sequence is TGTGCCAGCTCACCTGATGAGACCCAGTACTTC. Residues: CASSPDETQYF. The variable domain in full, with the rest retrieved from reference TRBV18 and TRBJ2-5, is NAGVMQNPRHLVRRRGQEARLRCSPMKGHSHVYWYRQLPEEGLKFMVYLQKENIIDESGMPKERFSAEFPKEGPSILRIQQVVRGDSAAYFCASSPDETQYFGPGTRLLVL.

The chain links TRBV12-3 or TRBV12-4 to TRBJ2-1; no clear D gene. The CDR3 sequence is 13 residues long. V shed 5 bases and J shed 6 bases, with 11 bases lying between them. CDR3 amino acids: CASSTGPTNEQFF. CDR3 sequence (DNA): TGTGCCAGCAGTACCGGACCGACCAATGAGCAGTTCTTC.

The V call is TRBV4-3, the J call TRBJ1-1; D is ambiguous. The ends were cut back, 3 bases at V and 7 bases at J, with 15 bases in the middle. Germline V gene lookup returns CDR1 LGHNA and CDR2 YSLEER. The CDR3 spans 14 residues. The CDR3 DNA reads as TGCGCCAGCAGCCATAGCGGGAAGTCGGGTGAAGCTTTCTTT. Protein sequence: CASSHSGKSGEAFF.

This clone was found once. The rearrangement links TRBV10-1 to TRBJ2-1; D gene unclear. With 6 bases removed from V and 9 bases from J, the gap between germline ends came to 9 bases. The germline V gene has CDR1 WNHNN and CDR2 SYGVQD (reference sequence). CDR3 size: 11 residues. The CDR3 is CASRIYGEQFF. CDR3 bases: TGCGCCAGCAGGATCTATGGTGAGCAGTTCTTC.

Only a few counts were recorded for this clone. The V and J genes are TRBV7-2 and TRBJ2-5; the D is unclear. The CDR3 totals 13 residues. V was trimmed by 5 bases and J by 3 bases, leaving 10 bases between them. CDR1 is SGHTA, CDR2 FQGNSA, per germline. CDR3 sequence (DNA): TGTGCCAGCAGCGCTGCTGTGAAAGAGACCCAGTACTTC. It is translated as CASSAAVKETQYF.

The chain links TRBV30 to TRBJ1-6; D might be TRBD1 (6 bases). The V end lost 3 bases, the J end lost 3 bases, and 12 bases lay between the germline ends. This CDR3 has 15 residues. Germline-derived CDR1 and CDR2 are GTSNPN and SVGIG (reference sequence). The CDR3 reads CAWRIRGSYNSPLHF. As DNA, the CDR3 is TGTGCCTGGAGAATCAGGGGTAGCTATAATTCACCCCTCCACTTT.

V is TRBV5-5 and J is TRBJ1-5; D possibly corresponds to TRBD1 (6 bases). Per the germline V gene, CDR1 is SGHKS and CDR2 is YYEKEE (reference sequence). Trimming removed 0 bases from V and 2 bases from J, with 12 bases in between. The CDR3 length is 16 residues. The CDR3 loop reads CASSLGVGGRNQPQHF. Written as DNA, the CDR3 is TGTGCCAGCAGCTTGGGAGTTGGGGGGCGCAATCAGCCCCAGCATTTT.

The V gene is TRBV19, the J gene TRBJ1-5, with TRBD1 identical over 8 bases. This CDR3 comprises 15 residues. With V trimmed by 4 bases and J by 11 bases, 13 bases remained unmatched. The germline gives CDR1 LNHDA, CDR2 SQIVND (reference sequence). In DNA form, the CDR3 reads TGTGCCAGTAGTACCCGGACAGGGACGGGTTTGGCCCAGCATTTT. This gives the protein CASSTRTGTGLAQHF.

The rearrangement joins TRBV3-1 (or the pseudogene TRBV3-2) to TRBJ2-2; D gene uncertain. The CDR3 has 14 residues. Germline-derived CDR1 and CDR2 are LGHDT and YNNKEL (reference sequence). V lost 3 bases, J lost 0 bases, and 5 bases lay in between. This CDR3 reads CASSHIANTGELFF. The CDR3 nucleotides read TGTGCCAGCAGCCACATCGCGAACACCGGGGAGCTGTTTTTT.